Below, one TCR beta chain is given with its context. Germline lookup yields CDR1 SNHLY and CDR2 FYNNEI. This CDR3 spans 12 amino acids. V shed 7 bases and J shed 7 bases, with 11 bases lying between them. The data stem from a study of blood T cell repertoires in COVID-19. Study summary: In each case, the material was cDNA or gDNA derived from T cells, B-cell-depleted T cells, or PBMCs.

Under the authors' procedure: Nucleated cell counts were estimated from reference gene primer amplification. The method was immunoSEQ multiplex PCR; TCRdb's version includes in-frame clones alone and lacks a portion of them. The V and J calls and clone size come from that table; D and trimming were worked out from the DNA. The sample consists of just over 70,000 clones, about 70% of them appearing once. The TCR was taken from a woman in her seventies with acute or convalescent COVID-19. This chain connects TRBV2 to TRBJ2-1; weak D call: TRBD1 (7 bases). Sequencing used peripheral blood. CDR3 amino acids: CASTAGGNEQFF. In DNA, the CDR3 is TGTGCCAGCACTGCAGGGGGGAATGAGCAGTTCTTC. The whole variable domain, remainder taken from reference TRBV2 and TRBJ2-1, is EPEVTQTPSHQVTQMGQEVILRCVPISNHLYFYWYRQILGQKVEFLVSFYNNEISEKSEIFDDQFSVERPDGSNFTLKIRSTKLEDSAMYFCASTAGGNEQFFGPGTRLTVL.